What follows describes a single T cell receptor (beta chain). Its target is unknown. TCRdb keeps only in-frame clones here, not all; method: immunoSEQ multiplex PCR. Of 150,000 to 200,000 clones detected, approximately 87% appear once; the ten largest clones hold under 3.5%. Deletions cut 4 bases from V and 7 bases from J, with 10 bases between. Germline CDR1 and CDR2: MGHDK and SYGVNS. There are 13 residues in the CDR3. The data belong to a study of T cell responses to AZD1222 COVID-19 vaccine. Study findings and constraints: Vaccine-associated CD4 TCRs ranged over spike, dominating at 160-218 and 743-854.

This sequence originates from an adult in good health. The sequencing here drew on peripheral blood, taken on day 0 of MenACWY control vaccination. The chain employs TRBV25-1 and TRBJ1-4; TRBD1 is a possible D gene (6 bases). The CDR3 DNA follows: TGTGCCAGCAGTGGCGGGGGCGGTGAAAAACTGTTTTTT. This codes for CASSGGGGEKLFF.